This T cell receptor (beta chain) was recorded in a study of T cell repertoires in cytomegalovirus infection. Study background: Both a matching HLA type and CMV infection were indicated by public TCR beta signatures. Study-level findings and limits: HLA-C-restricted TCR beta clonotypes specific for CMV led the ex vivo response. The study identified carriers of CMV plus the relevant HLA from cumulative public TCR beta family frequency.

A single record per CDR3 protein comes from TCRdb applying MiXCR to the reads. The repertoire holds just under 300,000 distinct CDR3 sequences, around 9.6% seen once, with around 2.5% in the top ten. The CDR3 extends over 15 amino acids. Per germline, CDR1 SGHRS and CDR2 YFSETQ. Deletions cut 1 base from V and 0 bases from J, with 10 bases between. This clonotype was picked up many times. The antigen is not known. The sequencing input was PBMCs. The clonotype comes from a human donor in good health (CMV status not recorded). Some clones in this sample may be carry-over from other donors' samples. The V gene is TRBV5-1, the J gene TRBJ1-1, with D perhaps TRBD1 (5 bases). The CDR3 bases are TGCGCCAGCAGCTTGCAGGGTTTCATGAACACTGAAGCTTTCTTT. Its translation: CASSLQGFMNTEAFF.